These 2 T cell receptor beta chains were all obtained from the same sample, sequenced in a study of T cell repertoires in cytomegalovirus infection. MiXCR, run by TCRdb on the reads, gives a single entry per CDR3 protein. This repertoire shows around 490,000 distinct CDR3 sequences, 26% found once; its top ten account for roughly 13%. The sample consisted of PBMCs. The source of these receptors is a human donor in good health (CMV status not recorded). Some clones in this sample may be carry-over from other donors' samples.

This clonotype was detected a few times. V and J are TRBV27 and TRBJ2-7; D gene unclear. Germline-derived CDR1 and CDR2 are MNHEY and SMNVEV (reference sequence). Trimming shortened V by 4 bases and J by 7 bases, and 8 bases separated the two germline ends. This CDR3 region has 11 residues. CDR3 in DNA: TGTGCCAGCAGTTCTCCCGGGGAGCAGTACTTC. It yields the protein CASSSPGEQYF.

This clonotype was observed at least ten times. CDR3 coding DNA: TGTGCCAGCAGCTTAACGCTGCGGGGGGGCACAGATACGCAGTATTTT. Protein: CASSLTLRGGTDTQYF. J is TRBJ2-3 and V is TRBV7-3, with 8 bases that match TRBD2. The CDR3 covers 16 residues. Germline V gene sequence: CDR1 SGHTA, CDR2 FQGTGA. V shed 0 bases and J 1 base; nucleotides not matched to a gene: 3.